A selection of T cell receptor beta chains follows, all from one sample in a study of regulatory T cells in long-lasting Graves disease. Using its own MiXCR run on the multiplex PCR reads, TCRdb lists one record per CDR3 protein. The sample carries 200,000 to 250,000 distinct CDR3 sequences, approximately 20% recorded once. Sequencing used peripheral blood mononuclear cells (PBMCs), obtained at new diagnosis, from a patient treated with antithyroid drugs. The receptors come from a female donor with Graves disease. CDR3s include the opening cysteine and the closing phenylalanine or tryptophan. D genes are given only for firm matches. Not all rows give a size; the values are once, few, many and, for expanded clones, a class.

CDR3nt: TGCGCCAGCAGTGAGGCGATAGCGGGAGCCTACGAGCAGTACTTC
CDR3aa: CASSEAIAGAYEQYF
j_gene: TRBJ2-7
v_gene: TRBV10-1
d_gene: TRBD2
abundance: .

CDR3nt: TGTGCCAGTAGCGCCACGGGGGGTGGCACTGAAGCTTTCTTT
CDR3aa: CASSATGGGTEAFF
j_gene: TRBJ1-1
v_gene: TRBV19
d_gene: .
abundance: many

CDR3nt: TGTGCCTGGCTGGGGGGGGCAGCTTTCTTT
CDR3aa: CAWLGGAAFF
j_gene: TRBJ1-1
v_gene: TRBV30
d_gene: .
abundance: many

CDR3nt: TGTGCCAGCAGTCTCGGAAGGCAGTATTTT
CDR3aa: CASSLGRQYF
j_gene: TRBJ2-3
v_gene: TRBV28
d_gene: .
abundance: many

CDR3nt: TGTGCCAGCAGATTCGCGGGACAGGGGGCCAATGAGCAGTTCTTC
CDR3aa: CASRFAGQGANEQFF
j_gene: TRBJ2-1
v_gene: TRBV11-2
d_gene: TRBD1
abundance: many

CDR3nt: TGTGCCAGCAGCTTAGCTCCTCCCTACGAGCAGTACTTC
CDR3aa: CASSLAPPYEQYF
j_gene: TRBJ2-7
v_gene: TRBV11-2
d_gene: .
abundance: many

CDR3nt: TGTGCCAGCAGTATAAGGGGAGGACGAACTGAAGCTTTCTTT
CDR3aa: CASSIRGGRTEAFF
j_gene: TRBJ1-1
v_gene: TRBV12-3/TRBV12-4
d_gene: .
abundance: many

CDR3nt: TGCGCCAGCAGCTCCCTAGCGGGAGTGGGCTACAATGAGCAGTTCTTC
CDR3aa: CASSSLAGVGYNEQFF
j_gene: TRBJ2-1
v_gene: TRBV5-1
d_gene: TRBD2
abundance: many

CDR3nt: TGTGCCAGCAGCCCCGGACTGACGAACACTGAAGCTTTCTTT
CDR3aa: CASSPGLTNTEAFF
j_gene: TRBJ1-1
v_gene: TRBV7-2
d_gene: .
abundance: many

CDR3nt: TGTGCCAGCGGCGTGACAGGGTGGAGGACCCAGTACTTC
CDR3aa: CASGVTGWRTQYF
j_gene: TRBJ2-5
v_gene: TRBV7-8
d_gene: TRBD1
abundance: many

CDR3nt: TGTGCCAGCAGTGAGCCCGATCTGGGAGAACTGTTTTTT
CDR3aa: CASSEPDLGELFF
j_gene: TRBJ1-4
v_gene: TRBV2
d_gene: .
abundance: .

CDR3nt: TGCAGTGCCCCGGGGGCCAGGCCAGATACGCAGTATTTT
CDR3aa: CSAPGARPDTQYF
j_gene: TRBJ2-3
v_gene: TRBV20-1
d_gene: .
abundance: few

CDR3nt: TGTGCCAGCAATCCTACCGGGGGGGAGCAGTACTTC
CDR3aa: CASNPTGGEQYF
j_gene: TRBJ2-7
v_gene: TRBV6-1
d_gene: TRBD2
abundance: many

CDR3nt: TGCAGCGCAGGACTAGCGGGAGGTGATGAGCAGTTCTTC
CDR3aa: CSAGLAGGDEQFF
j_gene: TRBJ2-1
v_gene: TRBV29-1
d_gene: TRBD2
abundance: many

CDR3nt: TGTGCCAGCAGACCTCGCGGGGGTCCCCCCTACGAGCAGTACTTC
CDR3aa: CASRPRGGPPYEQYF
j_gene: TRBJ2-7
v_gene: TRBV6-2/TRBV6-3
d_gene: TRBD2
abundance: many

CDR3nt: TGTGCCAGCAGCTATCCAGGGCCCGACAACTATGGCTACACCTTC
CDR3aa: CASSYPGPDNYGYTF
j_gene: TRBJ1-2
v_gene: TRBV7-2
d_gene: .
abundance: few

CDR3nt: TGTGCCAGCAGAGCTGGAGCGAACACCGGGGAGCTGTTTTTT
CDR3aa: CASRAGANTGELFF
j_gene: TRBJ2-2
v_gene: TRBV28
d_gene: .
abundance: many

CDR3nt: TGTGCCACCAGCACGGACAGGGGGGATGAAAAACTGTTTTTT
CDR3aa: CATSTDRGDEKLFF
j_gene: TRBJ1-4
v_gene: TRBV15
d_gene: TRBD1
abundance: many

CDR3nt: TGTGCCAGCAGTCCGACTAGCTTAAGCTCCTACGGGCAGTACTTC
CDR3aa: CASSPTSLSSYGQYF
j_gene: TRBJ2-7
v_gene: TRBV12-3/TRBV12-4
d_gene: TRBD2
abundance: few

CDR3nt: TGTGCCAGCTCACCAACCGGGACTCCCTCCGCCCCTACAGGTCTGTTCTTC
CDR3aa: CASSPTGTPSAPTGLFF
j_gene: TRBJ2-1
v_gene: TRBV18
d_gene: .
abundance: many

CDR3nt: TGTGCTAGTGGTTTAGAATGGAACTATGGCTACACCTTC
CDR3aa: CASGLEWNYGYTF
j_gene: TRBJ1-2
v_gene: TRBV12-5
d_gene: .
abundance: many

CDR3nt: TGTGCCAGCAGCTTGTCCCACTGGGAAGCTTTCTTT
CDR3aa: CASSLSHWEAFF
j_gene: TRBJ1-1
v_gene: TRBV11-2
d_gene: .
abundance: .

CDR3nt: TGTGCCAGCAGTTCACGGGAGGGCGGGGAGCAGTACTTC
CDR3aa: CASSSREGGEQYF
j_gene: TRBJ2-7
v_gene: TRBV12-3/TRBV12-4
d_gene: TRBD2
abundance: .

CDR3nt: TGTGCCAGCAGCCCCCGGGGGGCCGGAGCCTACGAGCAGTACTTC
CDR3aa: CASSPRGAGAYEQYF
j_gene: TRBJ2-7
v_gene: TRBV11-2
d_gene: .
abundance: .

CDR3nt: TGTGCCAGCAGCCAAGGACTAGCGGGAGTGGGGATGAACACAGATACGCAGTATTTT
CDR3aa: CASSQGLAGVGMNTDTQYF
j_gene: TRBJ2-3
v_gene: TRBV7-6
d_gene: TRBD2
abundance: .

CDR3nt: TGTGCCAGCTCACCTCAGGGGGCTGGATTGAGTGACACTGAAGCTTTCTTT
CDR3aa: CASSPQGAGLSDTEAFF
j_gene: TRBJ1-1
v_gene: TRBV18
d_gene: TRBD1
abundance: many

CDR3nt: TGTGCCAGCAGGCCGGGACAGTCCACAGATACGCAGTATTTT
CDR3aa: CASRPGQSTDTQYF
j_gene: TRBJ2-3
v_gene: TRBV6-2/TRBV6-3
d_gene: TRBD1
abundance: many

CDR3nt: TGTGCCAGTAGTAAAAGCGGGAGCGGGTCCTACGAGCAGTACTTC
CDR3aa: CASSKSGSGSYEQYF
j_gene: TRBJ2-7
v_gene: TRBV19
d_gene: TRBD2
abundance: once

CDR3nt: TGTGCCAGCAGTTACCTCTTGACAGGAAACTATGGCTACACCTTC
CDR3aa: CASSYLLTGNYGYTF
j_gene: TRBJ1-2
v_gene: TRBV6-5
d_gene: .
abundance: .

CDR3nt: TGTGCCAGCAGTTTGACACCCGCCTACGAGCAGTACTTC
CDR3aa: CASSLTPAYEQYF
j_gene: TRBJ2-7
v_gene: TRBV12-3/TRBV12-4
d_gene: .
abundance: many

CDR3nt: TGTGCCAGCAGCTTGGGGGACAGGGCGGCAGAGACCCAGTACTTC
CDR3aa: CASSLGDRAAETQYF
j_gene: TRBJ2-5
v_gene: TRBV5-6
d_gene: TRBD1
abundance: many

CDR3nt: TGTGCCAGCAGTGCCACGGATGGTAGCACTGAAGCTTTCTTT
CDR3aa: CASSATDGSTEAFF
j_gene: TRBJ1-1
v_gene: TRBV6-4
d_gene: .
abundance: few

CDR3nt: TGTGCCACCAGTGACTGGGGACAAGAAGAGACCCAGTACTTC
CDR3aa: CATSDWGQEETQYF
j_gene: TRBJ2-5
v_gene: TRBV24-1
d_gene: .
abundance: .

CDR3nt: TGTGCCAGCAGGCAGACAGGGGGTGTAAGCGAGCAGTACTTC
CDR3aa: CASRQTGGVSEQYF
j_gene: TRBJ2-7
v_gene: TRBV12-3/TRBV12-4
d_gene: TRBD1
abundance: .

CDR3nt: TGCGCCAGCAGGCCACCGGGACAGGGAGAGACCCAGTACTTC
CDR3aa: CASRPPGQGETQYF
j_gene: TRBJ2-5
v_gene: TRBV5-1
d_gene: TRBD1
abundance: many

CDR3nt: TGCAGTGCGGGGGGGACTAGCTCGAACACCGGGGAGCTGTTTTTT
CDR3aa: CSAGGTSSNTGELFF
j_gene: TRBJ2-2
v_gene: TRBV20-1
d_gene: TRBD2
abundance: few

CDR3nt: TGTGCCAGCAGTGCGGACAGTCAATATGGCTACACCTTC
CDR3aa: CASSADSQYGYTF
j_gene: TRBJ1-2
v_gene: TRBV2
d_gene: .
abundance: .

CDR3nt: TGTGCCAGCAGCTTAGTCTCCCTAGCGGGAGGGACGGATACGCAGTATTTT
CDR3aa: CASSLVSLAGGTDTQYF
j_gene: TRBJ2-3
v_gene: TRBV7-2
d_gene: TRBD2
abundance: once

CDR3nt: TGTGCCAGCAGTTCCGTTAGGACTAGCGGGACGAACACCGGGGAGCTGTTTTTT
CDR3aa: CASSSVRTSGTNTGELFF
j_gene: TRBJ2-2
v_gene: TRBV6-5
d_gene: TRBD2
abundance: many

CDR3nt: TGTGCCAGTAGTACCAGGGATCTTTACGAGCAGTACTTC
CDR3aa: CASSTRDLYEQYF
j_gene: TRBJ2-7
v_gene: TRBV19
d_gene: .
abundance: .

CDR3nt: TGCAGTGCTAGGGACGCGACGAACACCGGGGAGCTGTTTTTT
CDR3aa: CSARDATNTGELFF
j_gene: TRBJ2-2
v_gene: TRBV20-1
d_gene: .
abundance: .

CDR3nt: TGCAGTGCTAGAGATGAGTCTAGCGGAGGAGGGAGCCACGAGCAGTACTTC
CDR3aa: CSARDESSGGGSHEQYF
j_gene: TRBJ2-7
v_gene: TRBV20-1
d_gene: TRBD2
abundance: many

CDR3nt: TGTGCCAGTAGCGGGAGCTTAACAGATACGCAGTATTTT
CDR3aa: CASSGSLTDTQYF
j_gene: TRBJ2-3
v_gene: TRBV19
d_gene: .
abundance: many

CDR3nt: TGTGCCAGCAAACGGGGGGGAGTGGTTTCCTACAATGAGCAGTTCTTC
CDR3aa: CASKRGGVVSYNEQFF
j_gene: TRBJ2-1
v_gene: TRBV12-3/TRBV12-4
d_gene: TRBD2
abundance: .

CDR3nt: TGTGCCAGCAGTTTATGGGCGGGAGCCCACGAGCAGTACTTC
CDR3aa: CASSLWAGAHEQYF
j_gene: TRBJ2-7
v_gene: TRBV27
d_gene: TRBD2
abundance: many

CDR3nt: TGTGCCAGCAGTTTTAGCGGGAGCTCTGGAAACACCATATATTTT
CDR3aa: CASSFSGSSGNTIYF
j_gene: TRBJ1-3
v_gene: TRBV27
d_gene: .
abundance: many

CDR3nt: TGCAGTGCTAGAGATATACGGGACAGCACAGATACGCAGTATTTT
CDR3aa: CSARDIRDSTDTQYF
j_gene: TRBJ2-3
v_gene: TRBV20-1
d_gene: .
abundance: many

CDR3nt: TGTGCCAGCAGCAGTGGGGATGTCCCAGATACGCAGTATTTT
CDR3aa: CASSSGDVPDTQYF
j_gene: TRBJ2-3
v_gene: TRBV28
d_gene: .
abundance: many

CDR3nt: TGTGCCAGCACCGGGACTAGAAAATCGGATGAGCAGTTCTTC
CDR3aa: CASTGTRKSDEQFF
j_gene: TRBJ2-1
v_gene: TRBV7-9
d_gene: TRBD2
abundance: many

CDR3nt: TGTGCCAGCACCGAATCGACTAGCGGGGCATACAATGAGCAGTTCTTC
CDR3aa: CASTESTSGAYNEQFF
j_gene: TRBJ2-1
v_gene: TRBV6-1
d_gene: TRBD2
abundance: .

CDR3nt: TGTGCCTGGACCCTAGCGGGAGCGGTCGGGGAGCTGTTTTTT
CDR3aa: CAWTLAGAVGELFF
j_gene: TRBJ2-2
v_gene: TRBV30
d_gene: TRBD2
abundance: .

CDR3nt: TGTGCCAGTAGTGACAGGAGAGCCAAAAACATTCAGTACTTC
CDR3aa: CASSDRRAKNIQYF
j_gene: TRBJ2-4
v_gene: TRBV19
d_gene: .
abundance: many

CDR3nt: TGTGCCAGTAGTATAGCGGGCTCTGGGGCCAACGTCCTGACTTTC
CDR3aa: CASSIAGSGANVLTF
j_gene: TRBJ2-6
v_gene: TRBV19
d_gene: .
abundance: many

CDR3nt: TGCGCCAGCAGCTTGGTCCCGACGGGATACTACGAGCAGTACTTC
CDR3aa: CASSLVPTGYYEQYF
j_gene: TRBJ2-7
v_gene: TRBV5-1
d_gene: .
abundance: many

CDR3nt: TGTGCCAGCAGTTTCGGCACAGTCAATCAGCCCCAGCATTTT
CDR3aa: CASSFGTVNQPQHF
j_gene: TRBJ1-5
v_gene: TRBV12-3/TRBV12-4
d_gene: .
abundance: many

CDR3nt: TGTGCCAGCAGCCAAGTGACGGGGCCAGCGACAGGGCGGGACATTCAGTACTTC
CDR3aa: CASSQVTGPATGRDIQYF
j_gene: TRBJ2-4
v_gene: TRBV14
d_gene: TRBD1
abundance: few

CDR3nt: TGTGCCAGCAGCGACTCGGGACAGGGCCCCTACGAGCAGTACTTC
CDR3aa: CASSDSGQGPYEQYF
j_gene: TRBJ2-7
v_gene: TRBV7-9
d_gene: TRBD1
abundance: many

CDR3nt: TGTGCCAGTAGTATCCTTGGACAGGTTAGGACTGAAGCTTTCTTT
CDR3aa: CASSILGQVRTEAFF
j_gene: TRBJ1-1
v_gene: TRBV19
d_gene: TRBD1
abundance: few

CDR3nt: TGTGCCAGCAGTGAAGGAGGGGGTGCAGATACGCAGTATTTT
CDR3aa: CASSEGGGADTQYF
j_gene: TRBJ2-3
v_gene: TRBV2
d_gene: .
abundance: many

CDR3nt: TGCAGCGCCACGGTCAGGTCTAGCACAGATACGCAGTATTTT
CDR3aa: CSATVRSSTDTQYF
j_gene: TRBJ2-3
v_gene: TRBV29-1
d_gene: .
abundance: many